This passage covers 30 T cell receptor beta chains from one sample sequenced in a study of Graves' ophthalmopathy and Graves' hyperthyroidism. Scientists amplified the TCR beta CDR3 regions from RNA transcripts. First-round RT-PCR employed HTBI primers, with a second-round multiplex PCR after it. TCRdb re-called the multiplex PCR reads through MiXCR, storing one row per CDR3 protein. Seen here are almost 750,000 distinct CDR3 sequences, roughly 41% observed once, and the top ten hold 44%. The sequenced material came from peripheral blood. These receptor sequences come from an adult man with Graves' ophthalmopathy.

The chain couples TRBV7-2 to TRBJ1-3, with 8 bases matching TRBD1. The CDR3 runs to 16 residues. J gave up 4 bases and V 5 bases, and 10 bases lay outside the gene matches. The germline V gene encodes CDR1 SGHTA and CDR2 FQGNSA. DNA of the CDR3: TGTGCCAGCAGCGGACAATCGCAGGGGGCCGGAAACACCATATATTTT. This encodes CASSGQSQGAGNTIYF.

This clonotype was picked up a small number of times. The rearrangement joins TRBV19 to TRBJ2-7, with D tentatively TRBD1 or TRBD2 (6 bases each). CDR1 and CDR2 from the germline V gene are LNHDA and SQIVND (reference sequence). Trimming stripped 9 bases from V and 6 bases from J, with 18 bases between. The CDR3 spans 13 residues. The CDR3 bases are TGTGCCAGCGGGCTAGGACAGCGGGCCGAGCAGTACTTC. Translating it yields CASGLGQRAEQYF.

This clonotype occurred a few times. This chain's CDR3 is CASTESGTGGYEQYF. As DNA, the CDR3 is TGTGCCAGCACCGAATCCGGGACAGGGGGCTACGAGCAGTACTTC. This chain links TRBV7-2 with TRBJ2-7; 11 bases match TRBD1. Germline CDR1 is SGHTA and CDR2 is FQGNSA. The trim removed 7 bases at V and 3 bases at J, leaving 8 bases unmatched. The CDR3 is 15 residues long.

The genes are TRBV10-3 and TRBJ2-6, with 9 bases lining up with TRBD1. V shed 10 bases, J shed 5 bases, and the junction held 21 bases outside the gene matches. Looked up from germline, CDR1 is ENHRY and CDR2 is SYGVKD. The CDR3 sequence is 19 residues long. Here the CDR3 reads CASSHLTGGATSRANVLTF. CDR3 nucleotide sequence: TGTGCCAGCAGCCACCTTACAGGGGGCGCGACGTCAAGGGCCAACGTCCTGACTTTC.

This clonotype was observed once. This chain joins TRBV7-9 and TRBJ2-5; D remains unclear. This CDR3 spans 12 amino acids. Looked up from germline, CDR1 is SEHNR and CDR2 is FQNEAQ (reference sequence). Trimming took off 3 bases at V and 6 bases at J, with 8 bases between the two ends. This CDR3 is CASSFKGQTQYF. The CDR3 region has the DNA TGTGCCAGCAGCTTTAAGGGTCAGACCCAGTACTTC. The full variable domain, with the rest looked up from reference TRBV7-9 and TRBJ2-5, is DTGVSQNPRHKITKRGQNVTFRCDPISEHNRLYWYRQTLGQGPEFLTYFQNEAQLEKSRLLSDRFSAERPKGSFSTLEIQRTEQGDSAMYLCASSFKGQTQYFGPGTRLLVL.

The chain recombines TRBV20-1 with TRBJ1-5; D might be TRBD1 (6 bases). V gave up 6 bases and J gave up 11 bases, with 11 bases separating them. Germline CDR1 and CDR2: DFQATT and SNEGSKA (reference sequence). CDR3 length: 10 amino acids. CDR3 amino acids: CSATDSSQHF. The CDR3 DNA reads TGCAGTGCGACGGACAGCTCCCAGCATTTT.

Note on this clonotype: The CDR3 does not close with the conserved phenylalanine or tryptophan, likely indicating a read error. The chain uses TRBV20-1 and TRBJ2-7; D may match TRBD1 or TRBD2 (5 bases each). Germline V gene data show CDR1 as DFQATT and CDR2 as SNEGSKA (reference sequence). The length of the CDR3 is 15 residues. Trimming cost V 0 bases and J 3 bases, with 15 bases left between them. The DNA for the CDR3 is TGCAGTGCTAGAGATATGGGACGACTTGACTACGAGCAGTACATC. It encodes CSARDMGRLDYEQYI.

The chain carries TRBV7-1 and TRBJ2-7; D not resolved. TRBV7-1 is identified as an open reading frame with a role that is uncertain. The CDR3 covers 15 residues. Trimming took off 3 bases at V and 7 bases at J, with 19 bases between the two ends. DNA of the CDR3: TGTGCCAGCAGCTCCCGGACCAGAAACTACAATGAGCAGTACTTC. Amino acid sequence: CASSSRTRNYNEQYF.

This clonotype was seen many times. J is TRBJ1-1 and V is TRBV2; TRBD1 agrees at 8 bases. The CDR3 has 14 residues. V was clipped by 5 bases and J by 2 bases; unmatched bases: 4. Germline loops: CDR1 SNHLY, CDR2 FYNNEI. CDR3 in DNA: TGTGCCAGCAGTCCCAGGGGGCCAAACACTGAAGCTTTCTTT. This gives the protein CASSPRGPNTEAFF.

This rearrangement joins TRBV7-2 to TRBJ1-1; 10 bases match TRBD1. V gave up 1 base and J gave up 8 bases; unmatched junction bases: 7. This CDR3 has 15 amino acids. CDR1 is SGHTA, CDR2 FQGNSA, per germline. The CDR3 loop is CASSLGTGGLGEAFF. DNA for the CDR3: TGTGCCAGCAGCTTAGGGACAGGGGGTCTTGGGGAAGCTTTCTTT.

This clonotype has more than one count but fewer than ten. The chain is built from TRBV3-1 and TRBJ1-5, with D tentatively TRBD1 (6 bases). There are 16 residues in the CDR3. V lost 3 bases and J 6 bases, leaving 18 bases between the germline ends. Germline lookup yields CDR1 LGHDT and CDR2 YNNKEL (reference sequence). The CDR3 region has the DNA TGTGCCAGCAGCCAGTTCAACACAGGGTTGACTCAGCCCCAGCATTTT. It is translated as CASSQFNTGLTQPQHF.

This chain connects TRBV24-1 to TRBJ1-5, with 7 bases matching TRBD1. This CDR3 is 14 amino acids long. Germline V gives CDR1 KGHDR, CDR2 SFDVKD. Trimming at V came to 11 bases and at J to 5 bases, leaving 11 bases not matched to a gene. The CDR3 DNA follows: TGTGCCAGCAGGGACAGTTTCCCCGATCAGCCCCAGCATTTT. This translates into CASRDSFPDQPQHF.

This clonotype was counted a few times. This chain joins TRBV7-9 and TRBJ1-2, with TRBD1 identical over 11 bases. There are 14 residues in the CDR3. Germline V CDR1 and CDR2: SEHNR, FQNEAQ (reference sequence). V shed 5 bases and J 4 bases; nucleotides not matched to a gene: 3. Written as DNA, the CDR3 is TGTGCCAGCAGCCCCGGACAGGGGGCCTATGGCTACACCTTC. Its protein is CASSPGQGAYGYTF.

This clonotype was observed a handful of times. The chain has TRBV14 and TRBJ1-4; D is undetermined. The V and J ends lost 4 bases and 0 bases respectively, with 9 bases between them. The germline V gene has CDR1 SGHDN and CDR2 FVKESK. The CDR3 length is 15 residues. CDR3 sequence: CASSPFQATNEKLFF. CDR3 sequence (DNA): TGTGCCAGCAGCCCTTTTCAAGCAACTAATGAAAAACTGTTTTTT.

Many counts were recorded for this clonotype. The chain combines TRBV7-9 with TRBJ2-2; D ambiguous. V was cut by 5 bases and J by 7 bases, with 14 bases left in between. CDR3 length: 14 residues. The germline V gene has CDR1 SEHNR and CDR2 FQNEAQ (reference sequence). The CDR3: CASSPRVAGGELFF. The CDR3 DNA reads TGTGCCAGCAGCCCTCGGGTAGCTGGCGGGGAGCTGTTTTTT.

The chain couples TRBV10-3 to TRBJ1-1, with D perhaps matching TRBD1 (5 bases). Trimming removed 2 bases from V and 4 bases from J, with 14 bases in between. There are 15 residues in the CDR3. Germline CDR1 ENHRY, CDR2 SYGVKD. CDR3: CAISERQGLRTEAFF. In DNA, the CDR3 is TGTGCCATCAGTGAGCGCCAGGGTCTGCGCACTGAAGCTTTCTTT.

The rearrangement joins TRBV6-2 or TRBV6-3 to TRBJ1-1; unclear D gene. The CDR3 covers 14 residues. Per the germline V gene, CDR1 is MNHEY and CDR2 is SVGEGT. Between the trimmed V and J ends, which lost 7 bases and 2 bases, there was a span of 14 bases. In DNA form, the CDR3 reads TGTGCCAGCAAGAGGAAAATTACTAACACTGAAGCTTTCTTT. Residues: CASKRKITNTEAFF.

The chain couples TRBV20-1 to TRBJ2-6, with D maybe TRBD1 (5 bases). CDR3 length equals 17 residues. Trimming cost V 3 bases and J 4 bases, with 19 bases left between them. Per germline, CDR1 DFQATT and CDR2 SNEGSKA (reference sequence). CDR3 DNA sequence: TGCAGTGCTAGTAGGATGGGGCAATCGTCGGGGGCCAACGTCCTGACTTTC. It encodes CSASRMGQSSGANVLTF.

This clonotype was picked up a small number of times. The chain links TRBV7-2 to TRBJ1-5; no clear D. Between the trimmed V and J ends, which lost 1 base and 3 bases, there was a span of 13 bases. Per germline, CDR1 SGHTA and CDR2 FQGNSA. CDR3 size: 16 residues. CDR3 coding DNA: TGTGCCAGCAGCTTAGGACGCCCGCAGACCAATCAGCCCCAGCATTTT. Its protein is CASSLGRPQTNQPQHF.

This clonotype was seen many times. V usage is TRBV29-1 and J usage is TRBJ2-7; D remains unclear. Trimming left V 3 bases short and J 2 bases short, with 14 bases between. In germline, CDR1 is SQVTM, CDR2 ANQGSEA. The CDR3 has 14 amino acids. CDR3 DNA sequence: TGCAGCGTTGATTCTGGGGTTCCAACCTACGAGCAGTACTTC. This sequence encodes CSVDSGVPTYEQYF.

The chain is built from TRBV7-9 and TRBJ2-7, with no clear D. Germline-derived CDR1 and CDR2 are SEHNR and FQNEAQ (reference sequence). The V and J ends lost 2 bases and 9 bases respectively, with 14 bases between them. The length of the CDR3 is 13 residues. The CDR3 region is CASSLIAGIRQYF. The CDR3 coding sequence is TGTGCCAGCAGCTTAATAGCCGGTATTCGGCAGTACTTC. The full variable domain, in which reference TRBV7-9 and TRBJ2-7 provide the parts outside the CDR3, is DTGVSQNPRHKITKRGQNVTFRCDPISEHNRLYWYRQTLGQGPEFLTYFQNEAQLEKSRLLSDRFSAERPKGSFSTLEIQRTEQGDSAMYLCASSLIAGIRQYFGPGTRLTVT.

V and J are TRBV20-1 and TRBJ1-5; D is possibly TRBD1 (6 bases). Per germline, CDR1 DFQATT and CDR2 SNEGSKA (reference sequence). The length of the CDR3 is 13 residues. V was pared by 6 bases and J by 3 bases, with 12 bases between. CDR3 in DNA: TGCAGTGCGGCCGGACAGTACAATCAGCCCCAGCATTTT. Translated, it gives CSAAGQYNQPQHF.

This clonotype was counted many times. J is TRBJ1-1 and V is TRBV19, with a possible D match to TRBD1 (5 bases). The CDR3 sequence is 16 residues long. Germline assignment: CDR1 LNHDA and CDR2 SQIVND (reference sequence). V lost 5 bases and J lost 0, with 16 bases in between. The CDR3 is CASSVGAGIMNTEAFF. CDR3 nucleotide sequence: TGTGCCAGTAGTGTCGGGGCAGGTATAATGAACACTGAAGCTTTCTTT. Full variable domain (outside the CDR3, taken from reference TRBV19 and TRBJ1-1): DGGITQSPKYLFRKEGQNVTLSCEQNLNHDAMYWYRQDPGQGLRLIYYSQIVNDFQKGDIAEGYSVSREKKESFPLTVTSAQKNPTAFYLCASSVGAGIMNTEAFFGQGTRLTVV.

The chain employs TRBV6-6 and TRBJ1-3; TRBD1 is a possible D gene (5 bases). V lost 8 bases and J lost 5, with 10 bases in between. The CDR3 sequence is 12 residues long. The V gene's germline CDR1 is MNHNY and CDR2 SVGAGI (reference sequence). CDR3 DNA: TGTGCCAGCGGGATGGACAGAAACACCATATATTTT. This sequence encodes CASGMDRNTIYF.

CDR3 in DNA: TGTGCCTGGAGCCCCGGGGTCGTCGCTTTCTTT. Its translation: CAWSPGVVAFF. The chain uses TRBV5-6 and TRBJ1-1; D is ambiguous. Germline V gene lookup returns CDR1 SGHDT and CDR2 YYEEEE. V was shortened by 10 bases and J by 11 bases, with 18 bases between the two germline ends. The CDR3 runs 11 residues.

The chain recombines TRBV29-1 with TRBJ1-2; D is possibly TRBD1 (5 bases). CDR1 is SQVTM and CDR2 is ANQGSEA in the germline V gene. The CDR3 has 14 residues. V lost 8 bases to trimming and J lost 0 bases, with 16 bases between them. The CDR3 DNA reads TGCAGCAGTTCGCGGGGCGCCACTAACTATGGCTACACCTTC. Its protein product is CSSSRGATNYGYTF.

The table lists this clonotype with a few counts. V usage is TRBV18 and J usage is TRBJ1-1; possibly TRBD1 for D (5 bases). V was clipped by 7 bases and J by 1 base, with 13 bases between them. The CDR3 is 14 residues long. Germline lookup yields CDR1 KGHSH and CDR2 LQKENI. CDR3 loop: CASLPKQGNTEAFF. In nucleotides, the CDR3 is TGTGCCAGCTTACCTAAGCAGGGGAACACTGAAGCTTTCTTT.

This clonotype was seen a handful of times. The rearrangement joins TRBV20-1 to TRBJ2-5; 12 bases map to TRBD1. The V segment lost 3 bases and the J segment 5 bases; nucleotides outside the gene matches: 22. The CDR3 has 20 residues. The germline gives CDR1 DFQATT, CDR2 SNEGSKA (reference sequence). CDR3 loop: CSASGTGTGGAPIGLETQYF. CDR3 DNA: TGCAGTGCTAGCGGTACCGGGACAGGGGGCGCACCTATAGGGTTGGAGACCCAGTACTTC.

The V gene is TRBV25-1, the J gene TRBJ2-2; 10 positions agree with TRBD2. V lost 6 bases to trimming and J lost 5 bases; unmatched junction nucleotides: 6. Germline CDR1 MGHDK, CDR2 SYGVNS. The CDR3 has 15 amino acids. The CDR3 region is CASSSRTSGTGELFF. CDR3 coding DNA: TGTGCCAGCAGCTCTAGGACTAGCGGAACCGGGGAGCTGTTTTTT.

This clonotype was recorded at least ten times. DNA of the CDR3: TGTGCCAGCAGCGTTGCAACTAATGAAAAACTGTTTTTT. Its translation is CASSVATNEKLFF. The J gene is TRBJ1-4, the V gene TRBV9; no clear D. This CDR3 has 13 amino acids. V dropped 2 bases and J dropped 0 bases, with 2 bases sitting between them. Germline V gives CDR1 SGDLS, CDR2 YYNGEE.